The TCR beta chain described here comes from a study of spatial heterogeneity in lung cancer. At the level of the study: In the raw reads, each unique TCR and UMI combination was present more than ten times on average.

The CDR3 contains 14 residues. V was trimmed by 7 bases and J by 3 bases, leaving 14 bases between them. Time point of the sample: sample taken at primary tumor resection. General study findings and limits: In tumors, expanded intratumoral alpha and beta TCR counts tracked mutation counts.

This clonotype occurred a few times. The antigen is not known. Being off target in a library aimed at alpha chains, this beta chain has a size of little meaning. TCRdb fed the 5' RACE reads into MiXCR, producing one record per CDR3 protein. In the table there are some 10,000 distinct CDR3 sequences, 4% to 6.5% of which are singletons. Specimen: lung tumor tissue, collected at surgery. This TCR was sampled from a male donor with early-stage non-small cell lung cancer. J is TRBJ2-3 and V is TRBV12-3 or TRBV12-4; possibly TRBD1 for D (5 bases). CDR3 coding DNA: TGTGCCAGCAATCTGTCTGGGGCTACAGATACGCAGTATTTT. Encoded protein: CASNLSGATDTQYF.